A selection of T cell receptor beta chains follows, all from one sample in a study of T cells after yellow fever vaccination. From the 5' RACE reads, TCRdb called clonotypes with MiXCR, one entry per CDR3 protein. The table has over 85,000 distinct CDR3 sequences, more than 7.5% seen once. Sequencing used CD8+ T cells not binding an NS4B(214-222) dextramer, sorted from PBMCs, obtained around 15 days after the first yellow fever vaccination. Receptors were obtained from a young man who received the YFV17D yellow fever vaccine. Each CDR3 is given with its conserved first and last residue. D genes are given only for firm matches. Size is omitted from some rows. Given values are once, few, many or a class for expanded clones.

J gene | D gene | clone size | V gene | CDR3 DNA | CDR3 protein
TRBJ2-7 | NA | few | TRBV5-1 | TGCGCCAGCAGCTTGGCCCGGAGCGGAGACGTTCCCTACGAGCAGTACTTC | CASSLARSGDVPYEQYF
TRBJ1-4 | TRBD1 | few | TRBV6-5 | TGTGCCAGCAGTTACTTACCCCCGGGACAGTATGCAACTAATGAAAAACTGTTTTTT | CASSYLPPGQYATNEKLFF
TRBJ2-7 | NA | NA | TRBV7-2 | TGTGCCAGCAGCTTCGCAACGGGTTCCTACGAGCAGTACTTC | CASSFATGSYEQYF
TRBJ1-2 | NA | few | TRBV9 | TGTGCCAGCAGCGTAGACGGAGCGGCTATAGGCTACACCTTC | CASSVDGAAIGYTF
TRBJ1-2 | TRBD1 | NA | TRBV16 | TGTGCCAGCAGTCCCGGGACAGGGGCAGTTGGCTACACCTTC | CASSPGTGAVGYTF
TRBJ2-4 | NA | NA | TRBV4-1 | TGCGCCAGCAGCCAAGCTCCGACTATAGCCAAAAACATTCAGTACTTC | CASSQAPTIAKNIQYF
TRBJ2-3 | NA | NA | TRBV7-3 | TGTGCCAGCAGCTTGGGCAGGGTCACAGATACGCAGTATTTT | CASSLGRVTDTQYF
TRBJ1-5 | NA | NA | TRBV2 | TGTGCCAGCGAATTCCGAGGATATAGCAATCAGCCCCAGCATTTT | CASEFRGYSNQPQHF
TRBJ1-3 | NA | NA | TRBV20-1 | TGCAGTGCTAGCCCCCCCCAGGACTCTGGAAACACCATATATTTT | CSASPPQDSGNTIYF
TRBJ1-5 | NA | many | TRBV28 | TGTGCCAGCAGCTTCCGGGACCGCAATCAGCCCCAGCATTTT | CASSFRDRNQPQHF
TRBJ2-1 | TRBD2 | NA | TRBV5-6 | TGTGCCAGCAGCTTTACGACTAGCGGGGGGAATGAGCAGTTCTTC | CASSFTTSGGNEQFF
TRBJ2-1 | NA | many | TRBV29-1 | TGCAGCGTTGATTATAATGAGCAGTTCTTC | CSVDYNEQFF
TRBJ2-4 | TRBD2 | few | TRBV6-2/TRBV6-3 | TGTGCCAGCAGTTACCTGACCCTGGCGGGGGAAAGAAACATTCAGTACTTC | CASSYLTLAGERNIQYF
TRBJ1-4 | NA | few | TRBV4-3 | TGCGCCAGCAGCTCCGACAGTTATAATGAAAAACTGTTTTTT | CASSSDSYNEKLFF
TRBJ1-1 | NA | many | TRBV20-1 | TGCAGTGCCCCCCTCGTACGTCCGGCAGCTTTCTTT | CSAPLVRPAAFF
TRBJ2-3 | NA | few | TRBV9 | TGTGCCAGCAGCGTAGGGGGAGAAGATACGCAGTATTTT | CASSVGGEDTQYF
TRBJ2-2 | TRBD1 | few | TRBV5-1 | TGCGCCAGCAGCTTCTCCGGGACAGGGGCTTTCACCGGGGAGCTGTTTTTT | CASSFSGTGAFTGELFF
TRBJ1-1 | NA | few | TRBV18 | TGTGCCAGCTCACCGGAGCAGGGAGGTTGGAACACTGAAGCTTTCTTT | CASSPEQGGWNTEAFF
TRBJ2-5 | TRBD2 | few | TRBV5-1 | TGCGCCAGCAGCTTCTTGCGGGGGGTACAAGAGACCCAGTACTTC | CASSFLRGVQETQYF
TRBJ2-1 | NA | few | TRBV6-1 | TGTGCCAGCAGCACGTGGGGGAATGAGCAGTTCTTC | CASSTWGNEQFF
TRBJ2-6 | NA | few | TRBV7-8 | TGTGCCAGCAGCTTAACTGGGGCCAACGTCCTGACTTTC | CASSLTGANVLTF
TRBJ2-3 | TRBD2 | NA | TRBV6-1 | TGTGCCAGCAGTGAAGCGTGGGAGGGGTACGCAGATACGCAGTATTTT | CASSEAWEGYADTQYF
TRBJ2-7 | NA | few | TRBV6-1 | TGTGCCAGCAGTCTCCGGGACTCCTCTCCCTACGAGCAGTACTTC | CASSLRDSSPYEQYF
TRBJ1-2 | NA | few | TRBV29-1 | TGCAGCGTTGAACGAGGTTCGGATGGCTACACCTTC | CSVERGSDGYTF
TRBJ1-1 | NA | many | TRBV14 | TGTGCCAGCAGCCAAGAGTGGAGAACTGAAGCTTTCTTT | CASSQEWRTEAFF
TRBJ1-6 | NA | few | TRBV15 | TGTGCCACCAGCAGAGATGGGGGAGTAGGATCACCCCTCCACTTT | CATSRDGGVGSPLHF
TRBJ1-6 | NA | NA | TRBV21-1 | TGTGCCAGCAGCAAAGAGACAGGGGGCGAGAATTCACCCCTCCACTTT | CASSKETGGENSPLHF
TRBJ2-3 | NA | few | TRBV20-1 | TGCAGTGCTAGGGCGCCACTGGATCGGGGCCTCACGGATACGCAGTATTTT | CSARAPLDRGLTDTQYF
TRBJ2-1 | NA | NA | TRBV7-6 | TGTGCCAGCAGCCAAAGGGGGGCGACCTACAATGAGCAGTTCTTC | CASSQRGATYNEQFF
TRBJ1-6 | NA | NA | TRBV6-5 | TGTGCCAGCAGTTCCTCCGGGACGGGAAATTCACCCCTCCACTTT | CASSSSGTGNSPLHF
TRBJ2-1 | TRBD1 | NA | TRBV6-2/TRBV6-3 | TGTGCCAGCAGTTCCCTCGACAGGGCCAATGAGCAGTTCTTC | CASSSLDRANEQFF
TRBJ1-4 | NA | few | TRBV2 | TGTGCCAGCTGCCTCGGGGGGCTTGCAACTAATGAAAAACTGTTTTTT | CASCLGGLATNEKLFF
TRBJ1-1 | NA | NA | TRBV15 | TGTGCCACCAGCAGTGGGATGAACACTGAAGCTTTCTTT | CATSSGMNTEAFF
TRBJ1-2 | TRBD1 | few | TRBV30 | TGTGCCTGGACACGACCGGGACAGTATAATGGCTACACCTTC | CAWTRPGQYNGYTF
TRBJ1-5 | TRBD1 | few | TRBV7-6 | TGTGCCAGCAGCTCCGACAGGGGGCCCCAGCATTTT | CASSSDRGPQHF
TRBJ1-1 | NA | few | TRBV19 | TGTGCCAGTAGTATAACAAGGAACACTGAAGCTTTCTTT | CASSITRNTEAFF
TRBJ1-1 | NA | NA | TRBV13 | TGTGCCAGCAGCCGAGACCATTTCAGGGCTTTCTTT | CASSRDHFRAFF
TRBJ2-3 | NA | few | TRBV4-1 | TGCGCCAGCAGCCAGACGGACTTCACAGATACGCAGTATTTT | CASSQTDFTDTQYF
TRBJ1-2 | NA | NA | TRBV4-1 | TGCGCCAGCAGCCCTCCGGGACGGGAGGGGTATGGCTACACCTTC | CASSPPGREGYGYTF
TRBJ2-2 | NA | many | TRBV20-1 | TGCAGTGCTAGTCAACCGCTCGGGGAGCTGTTTTTT | CSASQPLGELFF
TRBJ2-2 | TRBD2 | few | TRBV20-1 | TGCAGTGCTCCCACGGCGGGACTAGCGGGGGGCTACACCGGGGAGCTGTTTTTT | CSAPTAGLAGGYTGELFF
TRBJ2-1 | TRBD1 | NA | TRBV5-1 | TGCGCCAGCTCTGGACAGGGGCCAAATGAGCAGTTCTTC | CASSGQGPNEQFF
TRBJ1-3 | TRBD1 | few | TRBV10-2 | TGCGCCAGCAGTGGGACAGGGGGTTATCGGAACACCATATATTTT | CASSGTGGYRNTIYF